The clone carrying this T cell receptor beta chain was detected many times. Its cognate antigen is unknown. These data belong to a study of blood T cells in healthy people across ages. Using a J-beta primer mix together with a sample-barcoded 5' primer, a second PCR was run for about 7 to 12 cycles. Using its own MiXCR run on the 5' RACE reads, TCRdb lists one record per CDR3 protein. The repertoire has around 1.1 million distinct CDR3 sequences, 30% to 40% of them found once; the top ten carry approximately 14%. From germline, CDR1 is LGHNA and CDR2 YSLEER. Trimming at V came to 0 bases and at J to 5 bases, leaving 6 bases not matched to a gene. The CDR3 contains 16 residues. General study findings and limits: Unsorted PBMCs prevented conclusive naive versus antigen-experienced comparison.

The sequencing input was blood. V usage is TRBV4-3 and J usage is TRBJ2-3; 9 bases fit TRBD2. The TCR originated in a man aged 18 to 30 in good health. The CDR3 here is CASSQDSGGNVDTQYF. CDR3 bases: TGCGCCAGCAGCCAAGACAGCGGGGGGAATGTAGATACGCAGTATTTT.